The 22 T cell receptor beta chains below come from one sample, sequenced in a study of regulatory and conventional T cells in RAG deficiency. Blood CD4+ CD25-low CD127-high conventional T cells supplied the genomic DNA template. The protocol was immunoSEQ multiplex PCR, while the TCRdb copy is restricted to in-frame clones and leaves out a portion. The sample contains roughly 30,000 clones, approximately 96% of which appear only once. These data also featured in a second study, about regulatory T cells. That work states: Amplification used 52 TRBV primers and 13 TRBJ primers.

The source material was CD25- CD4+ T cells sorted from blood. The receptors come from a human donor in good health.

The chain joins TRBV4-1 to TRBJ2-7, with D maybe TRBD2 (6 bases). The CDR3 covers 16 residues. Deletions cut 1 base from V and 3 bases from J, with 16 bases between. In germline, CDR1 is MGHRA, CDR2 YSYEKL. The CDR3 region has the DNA TGCGCCAGCAGCCAAGCGGCTAGCGCTCGACTCTACGAGCAGTACTTC. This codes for CASSQAASARLYEQYF.

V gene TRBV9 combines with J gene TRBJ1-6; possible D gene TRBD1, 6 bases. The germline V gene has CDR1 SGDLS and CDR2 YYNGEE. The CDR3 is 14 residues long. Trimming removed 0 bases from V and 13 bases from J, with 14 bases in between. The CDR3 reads CASSVADSVSPLHF. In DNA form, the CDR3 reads TGTGCCAGCAGCGTAGCGGACAGTGTTTCGCCCCTCCACTTT.

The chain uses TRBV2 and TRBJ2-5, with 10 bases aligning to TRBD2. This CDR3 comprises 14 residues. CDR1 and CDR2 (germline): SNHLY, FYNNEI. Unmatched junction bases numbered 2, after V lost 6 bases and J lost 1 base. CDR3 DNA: TGTGCCAGCAGAACTAGCGGGGTCCAAGAGACCCAGTACTTC. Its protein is CASRTSGVQETQYF.

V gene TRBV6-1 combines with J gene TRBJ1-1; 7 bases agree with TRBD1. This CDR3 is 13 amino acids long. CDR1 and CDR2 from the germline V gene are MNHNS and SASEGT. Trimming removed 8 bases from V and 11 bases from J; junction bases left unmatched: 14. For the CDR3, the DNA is TGTGCCAGCCGAGAAGGACAGGTGACTTGGGCTTTCTTT. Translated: CASREGQVTWAFF.

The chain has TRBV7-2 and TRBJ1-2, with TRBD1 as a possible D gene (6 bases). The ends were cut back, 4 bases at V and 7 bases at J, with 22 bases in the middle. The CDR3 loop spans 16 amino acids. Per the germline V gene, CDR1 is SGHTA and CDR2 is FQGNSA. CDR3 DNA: TGTGCCAGCAGCTCATACCCCTTGGGGACAATTCGTGGCTACACCTTC. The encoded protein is CASSSYPLGTIRGYTF.

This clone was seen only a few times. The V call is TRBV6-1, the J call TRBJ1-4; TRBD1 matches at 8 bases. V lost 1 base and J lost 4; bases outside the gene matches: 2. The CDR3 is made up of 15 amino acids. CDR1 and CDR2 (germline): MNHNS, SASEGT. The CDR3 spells CASSEGTGNNEKLFF. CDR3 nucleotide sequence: TGTGCCAGCAGTGAAGGGACAGGGAATAATGAAAAACTGTTTTTT.

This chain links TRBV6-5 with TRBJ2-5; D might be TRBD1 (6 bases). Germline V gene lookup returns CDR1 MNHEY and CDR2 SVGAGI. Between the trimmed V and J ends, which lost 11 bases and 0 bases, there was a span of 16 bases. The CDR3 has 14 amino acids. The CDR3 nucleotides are TGTGCCGCAGGGGCGCCCTGGTACCAAGAGACCCAGTACTTC. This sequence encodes CAAGAPWYQETQYF.

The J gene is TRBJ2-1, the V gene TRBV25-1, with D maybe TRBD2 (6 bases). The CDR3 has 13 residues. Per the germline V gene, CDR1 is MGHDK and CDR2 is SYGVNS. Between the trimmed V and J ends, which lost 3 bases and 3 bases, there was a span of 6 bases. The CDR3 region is CASSERGYNEQFF. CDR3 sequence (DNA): TGTGCCAGCAGTGAGCGGGGCTACAATGAGCAGTTCTTC.

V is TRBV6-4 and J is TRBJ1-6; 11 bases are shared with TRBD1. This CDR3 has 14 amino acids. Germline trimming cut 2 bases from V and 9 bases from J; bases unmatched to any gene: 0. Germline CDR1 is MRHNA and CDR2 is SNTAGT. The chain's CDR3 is CASSDGQGASPLHF. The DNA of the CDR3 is TGTGCCAGCAGTGACGGACAGGGGGCTTCACCCCTCCACTTT.

The CDR3 loop is CASSLVGLALTYEQYF. DNA of the CDR3: TGTGCCAGCAGCTTAGTGGGACTAGCGCTAACCTACGAGCAGTACTTC. V gene TRBV7-2 combines with J gene TRBJ2-7; TRBD2 agrees at 10 bases. The germline V gene encodes CDR1 SGHTA and CDR2 FQGNSA. The CDR3 is made up of 16 amino acids. The V segment lost 1 base and the J segment 2 bases; nucleotides outside the gene matches: 5.

The CDR3 region is CASSDEGGLYNEQFF. The CDR3, as DNA: TGTGCCAGCAGTGATGAGGGGGGGCTCTACAATGAGCAGTTCTTC. The chain couples TRBV6-4 to TRBJ2-1, with D tentatively TRBD2 (7 bases). V lost 3 bases and J 3 bases, leaving 12 bases between the germline ends. The CDR3 consists of 15 residues. Germline lookup yields CDR1 MRHNA and CDR2 SNTAGT.

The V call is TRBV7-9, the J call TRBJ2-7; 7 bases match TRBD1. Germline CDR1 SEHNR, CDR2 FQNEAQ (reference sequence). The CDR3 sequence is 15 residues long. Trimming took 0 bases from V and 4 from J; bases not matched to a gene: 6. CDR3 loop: CASSLAATGIYEQYF. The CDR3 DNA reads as TGTGCCAGCAGCTTAGCGGCGACAGGGATATACGAGCAGTACTTC.

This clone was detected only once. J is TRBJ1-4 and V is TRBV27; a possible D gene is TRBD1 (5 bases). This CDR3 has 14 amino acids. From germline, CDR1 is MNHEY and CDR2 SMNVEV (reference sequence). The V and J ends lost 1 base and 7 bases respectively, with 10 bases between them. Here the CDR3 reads CASSLFSGGEKLFF. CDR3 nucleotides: TGTGCCAGCAGTTTATTTTCCGGGGGTGAAAAACTGTTTTTT.

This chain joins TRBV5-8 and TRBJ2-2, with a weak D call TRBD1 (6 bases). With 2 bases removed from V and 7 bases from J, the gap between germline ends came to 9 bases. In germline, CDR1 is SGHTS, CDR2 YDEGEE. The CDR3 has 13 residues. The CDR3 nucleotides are TGTGCCAGCAGCTTTACAGGGATCGGGGAGCTGTTTTTT. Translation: CASSFTGIGELFF.

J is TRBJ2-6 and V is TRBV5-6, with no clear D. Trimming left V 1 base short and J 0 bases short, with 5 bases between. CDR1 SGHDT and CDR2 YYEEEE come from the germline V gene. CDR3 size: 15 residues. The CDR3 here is CASSLILSGANVLTF. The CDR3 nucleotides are TGTGCCAGCAGCTTGATCCTCTCTGGGGCCAACGTCCTGACTTTC.

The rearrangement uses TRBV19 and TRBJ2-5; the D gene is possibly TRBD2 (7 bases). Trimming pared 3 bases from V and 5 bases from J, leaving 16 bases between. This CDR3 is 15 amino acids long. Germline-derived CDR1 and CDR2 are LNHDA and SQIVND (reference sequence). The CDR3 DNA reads TGTGCCAGTAGTATGGGGGGGCCTGCCGGGGAGACCCAGTACTTC. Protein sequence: CASSMGGPAGETQYF.

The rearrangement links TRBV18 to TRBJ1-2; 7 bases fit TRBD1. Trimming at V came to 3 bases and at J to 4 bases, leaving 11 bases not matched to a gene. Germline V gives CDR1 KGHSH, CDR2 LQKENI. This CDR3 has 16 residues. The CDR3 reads CASSPFDRATSYGYTF. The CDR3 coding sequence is TGTGCCAGCTCACCGTTCGACAGGGCCACTAGCTATGGCTACACCTTC.

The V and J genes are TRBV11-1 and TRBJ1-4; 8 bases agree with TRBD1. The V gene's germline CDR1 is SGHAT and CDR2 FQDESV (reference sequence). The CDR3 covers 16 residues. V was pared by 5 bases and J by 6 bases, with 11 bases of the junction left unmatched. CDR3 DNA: TGTGCCAGCAGCGGACCGCAGGGGGCTTGGGATGAAAAACTGTTTTTT. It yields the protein CASSGPQGAWDEKLFF.

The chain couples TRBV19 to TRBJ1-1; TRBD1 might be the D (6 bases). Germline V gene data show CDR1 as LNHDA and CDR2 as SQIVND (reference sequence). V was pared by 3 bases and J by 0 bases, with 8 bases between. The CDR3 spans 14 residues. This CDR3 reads CASSMGHLNTEAFF. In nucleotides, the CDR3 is TGTGCCAGTAGTATGGGACACTTGAACACTGAAGCTTTCTTT.

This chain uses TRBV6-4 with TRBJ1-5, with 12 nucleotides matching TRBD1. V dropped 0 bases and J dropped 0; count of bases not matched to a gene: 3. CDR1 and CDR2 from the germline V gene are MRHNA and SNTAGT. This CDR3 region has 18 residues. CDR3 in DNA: TGTGCCAGCAGTGACTCCTGGGACAGGGGGCATAGCAATCAGCCCCAGCATTTT. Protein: CASSDSWDRGHSNQPQHF.

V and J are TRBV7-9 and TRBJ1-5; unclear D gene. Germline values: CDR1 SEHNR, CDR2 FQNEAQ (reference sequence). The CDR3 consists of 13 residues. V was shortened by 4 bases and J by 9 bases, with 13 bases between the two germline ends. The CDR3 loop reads CASSSERGWPQHF. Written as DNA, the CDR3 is TGTGCCAGCAGCTCGGAGCGTGGGTGGCCCCAGCATTTT.

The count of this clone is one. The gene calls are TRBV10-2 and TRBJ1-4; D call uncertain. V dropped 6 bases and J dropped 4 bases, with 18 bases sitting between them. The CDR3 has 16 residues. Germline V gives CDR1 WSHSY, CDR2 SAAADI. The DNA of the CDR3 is TGCGCCAGCAGCGCCTCTGGAGGACGGATTAATGAAAAACTGTTTTTT. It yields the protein CASSASGGRINEKLFF.